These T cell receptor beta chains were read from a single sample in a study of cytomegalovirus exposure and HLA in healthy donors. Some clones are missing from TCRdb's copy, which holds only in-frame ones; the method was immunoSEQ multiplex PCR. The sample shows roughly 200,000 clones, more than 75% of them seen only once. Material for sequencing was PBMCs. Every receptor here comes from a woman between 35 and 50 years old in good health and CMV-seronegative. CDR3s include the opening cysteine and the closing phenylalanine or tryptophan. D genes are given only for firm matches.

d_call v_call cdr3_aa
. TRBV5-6 CASSFAQGTLNTEAFF
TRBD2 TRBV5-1 CASSFPLAGGNEQFF
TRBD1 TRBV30 CACRQGAGTEAFF
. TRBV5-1 CASTDLANQETQYF
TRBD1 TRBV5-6 CASSGWTGPNYEQYF
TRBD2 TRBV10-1 CASSDGGGSHEQYF
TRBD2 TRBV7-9 CASSLVGLAGDYEQYF
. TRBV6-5 CASSYSPNTDTQYF
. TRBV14 CASSLETGHYEQYF
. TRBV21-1 CASSKKAQGTYSNQPQHF
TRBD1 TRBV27 CASSFYGTGVAGGEKLFF
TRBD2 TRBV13 CASSTIAGSSTDTQYF
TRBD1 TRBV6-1 CASSLDRNNQPQHF
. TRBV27 CASSLPLTSLGTGELFF
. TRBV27 CASSLGRSYGYTF
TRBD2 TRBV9 CASSVADSGAWEQYF
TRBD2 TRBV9 CASSPRGLAYEQYF
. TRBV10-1 CASSESIQGKLFF
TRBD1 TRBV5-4 CASSEEVTGLNEQFF
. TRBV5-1 CASSGVGNTIYF
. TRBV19 CASKRQETASSGHGYTF
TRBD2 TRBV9 CASSVGGGRIYNEQFF
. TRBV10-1 CASSEARGPRGSQYF
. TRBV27 CASSLTQGSEQYF
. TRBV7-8 CASSLAVGGLGNTIYF
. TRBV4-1 CASSQLQTGKGDEQYF
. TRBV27 CASSYRGETQYF
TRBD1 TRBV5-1 CASSAGQVQETQYF
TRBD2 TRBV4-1 CASSLPTSGLQETQYF
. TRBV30 CAWNWGGEGSNEKLFF
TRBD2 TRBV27 CASSLTSGRAHYEQYF
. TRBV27 CASRQYSNQPQHF
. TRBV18 CASSLPLIGGTEAFF
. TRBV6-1 CASSQGYYGYTF
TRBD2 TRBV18 CASSLVAGGSYNEQFF
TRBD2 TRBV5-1 CASSLSGAYQETQYF
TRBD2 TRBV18 CASSPPGGSPYEQYF
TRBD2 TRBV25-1 CASSGSPSGSGTNYEQYF
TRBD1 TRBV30 CAWSGTGTNTNYNEQFF
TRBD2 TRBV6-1 CASRGGGRADTQYF
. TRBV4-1 CASSLPEGNEQFF
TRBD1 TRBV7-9 CASSLRDRVSHEQYF
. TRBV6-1 CASLRGGSSNQPQHF
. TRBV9 CASSPYGRWDYEQYF
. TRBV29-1 CSAPGGSGNTIYF
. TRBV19 CASSFGQRTEAFF
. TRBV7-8 CASSLRSGLYQETQYF
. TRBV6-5 CASNSGTEAFF
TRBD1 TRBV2 CASKTGGNTIYF
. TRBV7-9 CASSFRGTFNYGYTF
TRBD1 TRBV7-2 CASSSGTGYQPQHF